Each of the 27 T cell receptor beta chains below was sequenced from the same sample in a study of blood T cell repertoires in COVID-19. The data were produced by immunoSEQ multiplex PCR, yet TCRdb's version contains in-frame clones alone and is incomplete. The top ten clones hold less than 30% of a sample with more than 150,000 clones, about 79% of them seen once. Sequenced material: peripheral blood. Receptors were obtained from a woman aged 65 to 85 with acute or convalescent COVID-19.

The J gene is TRBJ1-1, the V gene TRBV19, with 8 bases identical to TRBD1. In germline, CDR1 is LNHDA, CDR2 SQIVND (reference sequence). Trimming took 4 bases from V and 1 from J; bases not matched to a gene: 5. CDR3 length: 15 residues. CDR3 loop: CASSRGQGRNTEAFF. Written as DNA, the CDR3 is TGTGCCAGTAGTAGAGGACAGGGCCGGAACACTGAAGCTTTCTTT.

The chain couples TRBV29-1 to TRBJ2-5; D is possibly TRBD1 (5 bases). Trimming took off 3 bases at V and 1 base at J, with 9 bases between the two ends. The CDR3 extends over 13 amino acids. CDR1 is SQVTM and CDR2 is ANQGSEA in the germline V gene. DNA for the CDR3: TGCAGCGTTGACCCGACAGTCCAAGAGACCCAGTACTTC. It translates to CSVDPTVQETQYF. The variable domain in full, with the rest retrieved from reference TRBV29-1 and TRBJ2-5, is SAVISQKPSRDICQRGTSLTIQCQVDSQVTMMFWYRQQPGQSLTLIATANQGSEATYESGFVIDKFPISRPNLTFSTLTVSNMSPEDSSIYLCSVDPTVQETQYFGPGTRLLVL.

For the CDR3, the DNA is TGTGCCAGCAGCTTAGACCTAGCATTGGAGACCCAGTACTTC. It is translated as CASSLDLALETQYF. This sequence joins TRBV7-9 and TRBJ2-5; the D gene is possibly TRBD2 (5 bases). Trimming shortened V by 1 base and J by 5 bases, and 11 bases separated the two germline ends. CDR3 size: 14 residues. From germline, CDR1 is SEHNR and CDR2 FQNEAQ (reference sequence).

The genes are TRBV18 and TRBJ2-3, with TRBD2 matching over 11 bases. This CDR3 has 15 amino acids. The germline V gene has CDR1 KGHSH and CDR2 LQKENI. The trim removed 3 bases at V and 5 bases at J, leaving 4 bases unmatched. DNA of the CDR3: TGTGCCAGCTCACCTAGCGGGAGGGCCGGAGATACGCAGTATTTT. Its translation is CASSPSGRAGDTQYF.

This clone was found once. The chain uses TRBV28 and TRBJ1-6, with D possibly matching TRBD1 (5 bases). This CDR3 spans 14 amino acids. Trimming removed 1 base at V and 9 bases at J, with 10 bases between. Germline loops: CDR1 MDHEN, CDR2 SYDVKM. CDR3 nucleotide sequence: TGTGCCAGCAGTTTATTGACAGTTGGTTCACCCCTCCACTTT. Amino acid sequence: CASSLLTVGSPLHF. Combining the CDR3 with reference TRBV28 and TRBJ1-6 gives the whole variable domain DVKVTQSSRYLVKRTGEKVFLECVQDMDHENMFWYRQDPGLGLRLIYFSYDVKMKEKGDIPEGYSVSREKKERFSLILESASTNQTSMYLCASSLLTVGSPLHFGNGTRLTVT.

Points on this clone: Distinct nucleotide sequences in the sample also encode this CDR3. The chain has TRBV27 and TRBJ2-3, with 9 bases aligning to TRBD1. V trimming: 3 bases; J trimming: 3 bases; junction bases outside the gene matches: 1. The CDR3 is 14 amino acids. Germline V CDR1 and CDR2: MNHEY, SMNVEV (reference sequence). The CDR3 DNA follows: TGTGCCAGCAGTTTGGGACAGGGAACAGATACGCAGTATTTT. It codes for CASSLGQGTDTQYF.

The chain employs TRBV13 and TRBJ2-1; 8 bases match TRBD1. The germline V gene encodes CDR1 PRHDT and CDR2 FYEKMQ (reference sequence). V was clipped by 5 bases and J by 4 bases; unmatched bases: 10. This CDR3 is built from 16 residues. The chain's CDR3 is CASSTRTGGIYNEQFF. As DNA, the CDR3 is TGTGCCAGCAGCACGCGTACAGGGGGAATATACAATGAGCAGTTCTTC.

The chain carries TRBV5-6 and TRBJ1-2; D is uncertain. V lost 1 base to trimming and J lost 2 bases, with 6 bases between them. The CDR3 totals 13 residues. Germline-derived CDR1 and CDR2 are SGHDT and YYEEEE. For the CDR3, the DNA is TGTGCCAGCAGCTTGCACAGAAACTATGGCTACACCTTC. Its protein is CASSLHRNYGYTF.

For this clone: In the same sample, other DNA sequences code for this CDR3. CDR3 DNA sequence: TGTGCCAGCTCACCCAGGTCAGGGAACTCTGGGGCCAACGTCCTGACTTTC. The encoded protein is CASSPRSGNSGANVLTF. The chain couples TRBV18 to TRBJ2-6; tentative D call: TRBD1 (5 bases). CDR3 length equals 17 residues. CDR1 KGHSH and CDR2 LQKENI come from the germline V gene. The V end was cut by 3 bases, the J end by 0 bases, with 12 bases between.

This clone showed up just once. The rearrangement uses TRBV10-3 and TRBJ2-1; D not certain. Germline-derived CDR1 and CDR2 are ENHRY and SYGVKD. V lost 7 bases and J 10 bases, leaving 20 bases between the germline ends. The CDR3 sequence is 14 residues long. CDR3 region: CAITIDSSRREQFF. Written as DNA, the CDR3 is TGTGCCATCACCATCGACTCTTCTAGAAGAGAGCAGTTCTTC.

This sequence joins TRBV4-2 and TRBJ2-3; TRBD1 might be the D (6 bases). Germline V gives CDR1 LGHNA, CDR2 YNFKEQ. This CDR3 contains 14 residues. V was trimmed by 4 bases and J by 2 bases, leaving 10 bases between them. CDR3 sequence reads: CASSLDSLTDTQYF. CDR3 nucleotide sequence: TGTGCCAGCAGCCTGGACAGCCTCACAGATACGCAGTATTTT.

The rearrangement joins TRBV5-1 to TRBJ2-1, with TRBD2 identical over 10 bases. The germline gives CDR1 SGHRS, CDR2 YFSETQ. V lost 4 bases and J lost 2; bases outside the gene matches: 6. CDR3 size: 16 residues. As DNA, the CDR3 is TGCGCCAGCAGCGACACTAGCGGGAAAGCCTACAATGAGCAGTTCTTC. Encoded protein: CASSDTSGKAYNEQFF.

The chain employs TRBV6-5 and TRBJ1-5; 8 nucleotides line up with TRBD1. Germline lookup yields CDR1 MNHEY and CDR2 SVGAGI. The CDR3 sequence is 13 residues long. Trimming took 7 bases from V and 7 from J; bases not matched to a gene: 6. This CDR3 reads CASNGQGGQPQHF. The CDR3 DNA is TGTGCCAGCAACGGACAGGGAGGACAGCCCCAGCATTTT.

Here the CDR3 DNA reads TGTGCCAGCAAGACCGGGACAGAAAATTCACCCCTCCACTTT. Encoded protein: CASKTGTENSPLHF. The chain carries TRBV6-5 and TRBJ1-6; 7 positions agree with TRBD1. The CDR3 spans 14 residues. CDR1 and CDR2 from the germline V gene are MNHEY and SVGAGI. V was pared by 7 bases and J by 7 bases, with 7 bases of the junction left unmatched.

The rearrangement joins TRBV2 to TRBJ2-2, with D hard to call. From germline, CDR1 is SNHLY and CDR2 FYNNEI. The CDR3 is 14 residues long. V lost 5 bases to trimming and J lost 0 bases, with 7 bases between them. CDR3 DNA sequence: TGTGCCAGCAGTATTGTCACGAACACCGGGGAGCTGTTTTTT. Amino acids: CASSIVTNTGELFF.

The chain combines TRBV9 with TRBJ1-2; 9 nucleotides match TRBD1. With 5 bases clipped from V and 8 bases from J, the junction kept 7 bases outside the gene matches. CDR3 length equals 13 residues. CDR1 SGDLS and CDR2 YYNGEE come from the germline V gene. The CDR3 here is CASSRDRERGYTF. CDR3 sequence (DNA): TGTGCCAGCAGTCGGGACAGGGAGCGGGGCTACACCTTC.

The V and J genes are TRBV7-2 and TRBJ2-1; 9 bases agree with TRBD2. J gave up 3 bases and V 3 bases, and 6 bases lay outside the gene matches. The CDR3 covers 16 residues. CDR1 and CDR2 from the germline V gene are SGHTA and FQGNSA. This CDR3 is CASSFSLTSGYNEQFF. The CDR3 region has the DNA TGTGCCAGCAGCTTCTCCTTGACTAGCGGCTACAATGAGCAGTTCTTC.

The rearrangement links TRBV4-2 to TRBJ1-3, with D possibly matching TRBD1 (5 bases). Trimming shortened V by 1 base and J by 4 bases, and 11 bases separated the two germline ends. CDR1 and CDR2 (germline): LGHNA, YNFKEQ. The CDR3 length is 15 residues. The CDR3 reads CASSQAQGAGNTIYF. CDR3 nucleotide sequence: TGTGCCAGCAGCCAAGCCCAAGGGGCGGGAAACACCATATATTTT.

The gene calls are TRBV5-1 and TRBJ2-7; TRBD1 aligns across 7 bases. The germline V gene encodes CDR1 SGHRS and CDR2 YFSETQ. This CDR3 spans 15 amino acids. V shed 4 bases and J 2 bases; nucleotides not matched to a gene: 9. CDR3 sequence: CASSPQGQSPYEQYF. In nucleotides, the CDR3 is TGCGCCAGCAGCCCCCAGGGACAGTCACCCTACGAGCAGTACTTC.

The rearrangement links TRBV14 to TRBJ2-3; TRBD2 agrees at 10 bases. In germline, CDR1 is SGHDN, CDR2 FVKESK. The CDR3 contains 16 residues. V dropped 4 bases and J dropped 3; count of bases not matched to a gene: 7. As DNA, the CDR3 is TGTGCCAGCAGCCGACCGGGACTAGCGTCGACAGATACGCAGTATTTT. This translates into CASSRPGLASTDTQYF.

The V and J genes are TRBV6-5 and TRBJ2-7; tentative D call: TRBD1 (6 bases). This CDR3 region has 14 residues. V lost 6 bases and J lost 3, with 15 bases in between. Germline-derived CDR1 and CDR2 are MNHEY and SVGAGI. CDR3: CASSRDTNFYEQYF. In nucleotides, the CDR3 is TGTGCCAGCAGCCGGGACACAAACTTCTACGAGCAGTACTTC.

This sequence joins TRBV29-1 and TRBJ2-1; D perhaps matches TRBD1 (6 bases). The CDR3 is made up of 12 amino acids. Germline values: CDR1 SQVTM, CDR2 ANQGSEA. V was clipped by 6 bases and J by 4 bases, with 10 bases between them. For the CDR3, the DNA is TGCAGCGTCTCGACAGGTTACAATGAGCAGTTCTTC. It yields the protein CSVSTGYNEQFF.

The chain combines TRBV21-1 with TRBJ2-7; the table's D call, TRBD2, was not checked against the DNA. TRBV21-1 is shown as a pseudogene. The CDR3 spans 19 residues. The CDR3 is CASSSPFGTSGRSYNEQYF. The CDR3 DNA is TGTGCCAGCAGCAGTCCGTTTGGGACTAGCGGGAGAAGTTACAACGAGCAGTACTTC.

This chain joins TRBV5-1 and TRBJ2-3; a possible D gene is TRBD2 (6 bases). The CDR3 runs 14 residues. V lost 0 bases, J lost 4 bases, and 9 bases lay in between. Germline V gene sequence: CDR1 SGHRS, CDR2 YFSETQ. The CDR3 DNA reads TGCGCCAGCAGCTTGGGCTCGGGGGCAGATACGCAGTATTTT. Translation gives CASSLGSGADTQYF.

The V gene is TRBV30, the J gene TRBJ2-7, with D unclear. Germline values: CDR1 GTSNPN, CDR2 SVGIG (reference sequence). V gave up 5 bases and J gave up 7 bases, with 12 bases separating them. The CDR3 runs 11 residues. CDR3 in amino acids: CAWRSAYEQYF. The CDR3 DNA reads as TGTGCCTGGCGGTCCGCGTATGAGCAGTACTTC.

J is TRBJ2-7 and V is TRBV28; 9 bases agree with TRBD1. CDR1 is MDHEN and CDR2 is SYDVKM in the germline V gene. The CDR3 length is 15 residues. V lost 5 bases, J lost 3 bases, and 8 bases stayed unmatched. CDR3 bases: TGTGCCAGCAGTCGGACCGGGACAGGGATCTACGAGCAGTACTTC. Its protein product is CASSRTGTGIYEQYF.

The rearrangement links TRBV3-1 (or the pseudogene TRBV3-2) to TRBJ2-6, with D unclear. Germline CDR1 reads LGHDT; CDR2 reads YNNKEL (reference sequence). The CDR3 has 15 amino acids. The V end was cut by 4 bases, the J end by 1 base, with 8 bases between. The CDR3 region has the DNA TGTGCCAGCAGCCTCTTCGGTTCTGGGGCCAACGTCCTGACTTTC. This encodes CASSLFGSGANVLTF.